The T cell receptor beta chain described here comes from a study of T cell responses to AZD1222 COVID-19 vaccine. Libraries were prepared by immunoSEQ multiplex PCR; TCRdb keeps only in-frame clonotypes and omits some of them. The top ten clones hold more than 7% of a sample with approximately 90,000 clones, roughly 85% of them seen once. This clonotype originated in an adult in good health. The specimen was peripheral blood, collected on day 0 of AZD1222 vaccination.

The DNA for the CDR3 is TGCGCCAGCAGCGGAGAGGGTCGAGAGACCCAGTACTTC. It codes for CASSGEGRETQYF. This chain joins TRBV5-1 and TRBJ2-5; a possible D gene is TRBD2 (5 bases). The CDR3 extends over 13 amino acids. V gave up 4 bases and J gave up 4 bases, with 11 bases separating them. Germline assignment: CDR1 SGHRS and CDR2 YFSETQ. The complete variable domain, with remaining parts taken from reference TRBV5-1 and TRBJ2-5, reads KAGVTQTPRYLIKTRGQQVTLSCSPISGHRSVSWYQQTPGQGLQFLFEYFSETQRNKGNFPGRFSGRQFSNSRSEMNVSTLELGDSALYLCASSGEGRETQYFGPGTRLLVL.